Presented here are 7 T cell receptor beta chains from one specimen sequenced in a study of blood T cell repertoires in COVID-19. Using immunoSEQ multiplex PCR, the repertoire was profiled, and TCRdb retains in-frame clones only, with some absent. The repertoire includes 75,000 to 80,000 clones, roughly nine tenths of them detected once, and 8.5% to 9.5% sits in the top ten. Sequencing input: peripheral blood. All receptors derive from a human donor in a cohort sampled during active COVID-19.

This rearrangement joins TRBV19 to TRBJ1-1; D is perhaps TRBD1 (5 bases). The CDR3 totals 17 residues. V was trimmed by 3 bases and J by 1 base, leaving 18 bases between them. Germline CDR1 LNHDA, CDR2 SQIVND (reference sequence). Here the CDR3 reads CASSMGPLLVRNTEAFF. The CDR3 bases are TGTGCCAGTAGTATGGGGCCCCTTTTAGTTCGGAACACTGAAGCTTTCTTT.

The chain is built from TRBV24-1 and TRBJ2-2, with 7 nucleotides matching TRBD1. Germline CDR1 reads KGHDR; CDR2 reads SFDVKD. The CDR3 length is 15 residues. V trimming: 2 bases; J trimming: 5 bases; junction bases outside the gene matches: 4. In nucleotides, the CDR3 is TGTGCCACCAGTGATTCACAGGGGTGGACCGGGGAGCTGTTTTTT. It specifies CATSDSQGWTGELFF.

This rearrangement joins TRBV11-2 to TRBJ1-4; D is uncertain. Germline V gene data show CDR1 as SGHAT and CDR2 as FQNNGV. This CDR3 is built from 15 residues. With 3 bases removed from V and 0 bases from J, the gap between germline ends came to 8 bases. CDR3 amino acids: CASSFSRATNEKLFF. CDR3 in DNA: TGTGCCAGCAGCTTTTCTCGGGCAACTAATGAAAAACTGTTTTTT.

V usage is TRBV5-1 and J usage is TRBJ1-6, with no clear D. The germline V gene encodes CDR1 SGHRS and CDR2 YFSETQ. V shed 3 bases and J shed 7 bases, with 11 bases lying between them. The CDR3 spans 14 residues. CDR3 region: CASSSEWENSPLHF. DNA of the CDR3: TGCGCCAGCAGCTCGGAGTGGGAGAATTCACCCCTCCACTTT.

V and J are TRBV10-3 and TRBJ2-2; D unclear. The ends were cut back, 0 bases at V and 6 bases at J, with 8 bases in the middle. This CDR3 contains 14 residues. From germline, CDR1 is ENHRY and CDR2 SYGVKD. The CDR3 here is CAISESESPGELFF. CDR3 bases: TGTGCCATCAGTGAGTCGGAGAGCCCCGGGGAGCTGTTTTTT.

Ten or more counts support this clone. The gene calls are TRBV29-1 and TRBJ1-3; D is possibly TRBD1 (5 bases). Per germline, CDR1 SQVTM and CDR2 ANQGSEA. Trimming pared 6 bases from V and 9 bases from J, leaving 15 bases between. The CDR3 is made up of 12 amino acids. The CDR3 DNA is TGCAGCGTGGGCCAGGGTTTGGGCACCATATATTTT. Amino acids: CSVGQGLGTIYF.

The V call is TRBV14, the J call TRBJ2-1; 7 bases are a match to TRBD2. This CDR3 is built from 13 residues. J gave up 3 bases and V 10 bases, and 6 bases lay outside the gene matches. Per the germline V gene, CDR1 is SGHDN and CDR2 is FVKESK. The CDR3, as DNA: TGTGCCACCGCGGGAGATGTCTACAATGAGCAGTTCTTC. This encodes CATAGDVYNEQFF.